This T cell receptor beta chain is from a study of identical twins. The study, taken as a whole, reports: Potential partial confounding of zero-insertion analyses by invariant MAIT and iNKT cells was noted. The study found excess low generation probability among twin-shared out-of-frame alpha sequences. Cord blood's abundant beta clonotypes had fewer insertions, unlike memory repertoires.

MiXCR was run by TCRdb on the 5' RACE reads, yielding one entry per CDR3 protein. The sample has some 320,000 distinct CDR3 sequences, roughly 12% seen once. Per germline, CDR1 SQVTM and CDR2 ANQGSEA. The CDR3 runs to 12 residues. V dropped 4 bases and J dropped 4 bases, with 8 bases sitting between them. This clonotype was seen only a few times. The antigen is undetermined. These data were likewise used in another study, on yellow fever vaccine responses in identical twins. That source notes: Twin vaccine T cell responses reportedly seemed partly convergent, partly personalized.

Sequenced sample: CD8+ T cells sorted from blood. This chain connects TRBV29-1 to TRBJ1-3; D uncertain. This TCR came from a woman between 18 and 29 years old in good health. This CDR3 reads CSVGGVGNTIYF. As DNA, the CDR3 is TGCAGCGTTGGGGGTGTCGGAAACACCATATATTTT.